The entry below describes one TCR beta chain. The antigen is undetermined. UMI-tagged TRB cDNA libraries were built via 5' RACE. From its re-call of the 5' RACE reads, TCRdb lists each CDR3 protein once, without DNA. This sample's clone table lists about 150,000 distinct CDR3 sequences. The study sorted every CD8+ T cell subset in triplicate at 250,000 to 300,000 cells each. CD45RO-CCR7+CD27+CD95- was the phenotype of naive CD8+ T cells. The source of the sample is a study of CXCR3-negative and CXCR3-positive naive CD8 T cells. General study findings and limits: Comparably high diversity marked both naive subsets, whereas memory CD8+ cells had much lower diversity. Naive CXCR3-positive cells had TRB CDR3s more hydrophobic than those of CXCR3-negative naive cells. Expression of CXCR3 was partially reduced after cryopreservation, and fresh PBMCs were used in most assays.

Germline-derived CDR1 and CDR2 are DFQATT and SNEGSKA (reference sequence). The CDR3 is 11 residues long. Sequencing input: naive CXCR3+ CD8+ T cells from blood. Described subset: CD45RO-CCR7+CD27+CD95- naive CD8+ T cells expressing CXCR3 (TNR3+). The chain combines TRBV20-1 with TRBJ2-7; TCRdb's D gene call, TRBD1, goes unchecked for lack of DNA. The clonotype originates from a human donor in good health. Some clones in this sample may be carry-over from other donors' samples. Here the CDR3 reads CSADRGYEQYF.